This TCR beta chain was documented in a study of blood T cell repertoires in COVID-19. Study overall: There were acute and convalescent COVID-19 samples, and they came from the United States, Italy and Spain. The analysed material was cDNA or gDNA that came from T cells, B-cell-depleted T cells, or PBMCs.

Authors' data handling: Reference gene primer amplification yielded estimated nucleated cell counts. Sequencing was performed with immunoSEQ multiplex PCR; in TCRdb, only in-frame clones are kept and a portion is missing. The V and J calls and the clone size are those of that table, but D and trimming were determined from the DNA. The top ten hold more than 10% of the sample, which has around 100,000 clones, roughly 84% seen once. This clone was seen more than once but under ten times. V lost 4 bases to trimming and J lost 8 bases, with 18 bases between them. The length of the CDR3 is 15 residues. Germline CDR1 reads SGHKS; CDR2 reads YYEKEE (reference sequence).

The clonotype was recovered from a human donor in a cohort sampled during active COVID-19. The chain links TRBV5-5 to TRBJ1-4, with D hard to call. The sequenced sample consisted of peripheral blood. CDR3 in amino acids: CASSTGRGGYEKLFF. As DNA, the CDR3 is TGTGCCAGCAGCACCGGACGGGGAGGGTACGAAAAACTGTTTTTT.